The 16 T cell receptor delta chains in this list originate from one sample, sequenced in a study of Vδ1+ human thymocytes. Study outcomes and limitations: In the thymus, TRG and TRD repertoires looked highly polyclonal with Gaussian CDR3 lengths.

Their cognate antigens are unknown. The template was reverse-transcribed extracted RNA. Pooled V-gene forward primers with one constant-region reverse primer generated the CDR3 amplicons by multiplex PCR. TCRdb reanalysed the multiplex PCR reads with CATT. The repertoire holds 70,000 to 90,000 delta-chain clones, with 30% to 45% as singletons. The sequenced sample consisted of Vdelta1+ gamma-delta thymocytes from the thymus. The subset: FACS-sorted CD3+ TCRalphabeta- TCRVdelta1+ TCRVdelta2- thymocytes. These receptors came from a boy less than two years old who had congenital heart surgery.

This clone has more than one count but fewer than ten. The chain links TRDV1 to TRDJ1; 13 bases line up with TRDD3. The CDR3 is made up of 23 amino acids. Germline assignment: CDR1 TSWWSYY and CDR2 QGS. J gave up 3 bases and V 3 bases, and 25 bases lay outside the gene matches. This chain's CDR3 is CALGDRFLRTSTGGYAYPDKLIF. Here the CDR3 DNA reads TGTGCTCTTGGGGACCGCTTCCTACGAACTTCTACTGGGGGATACGCGTATCCCGATAAACTCATCTTT.

This clone was recorded only once. This chain connects TRDV1 to TRDJ1, with TRDD3 identical over 7 bases. The CDR3 runs to 19 residues. V was pared by 2 bases and J by 3 bases, with 18 bases of the junction left unmatched. Germline V lookup: CDR1 TSWWSYY, CDR2 QGS. The chain's CDR3 is CALGEAHLGRRGISDKLIF. The CDR3 coding sequence is TGTGCTCTTGGGGAAGCCCATCTGGGTAGGCGGGGGATCTCCGATAAACTCATCTTT.

The chain recombines TRDV1 with TRDJ1; 7 nucleotides align to TRDD3. Per the germline V gene, CDR1 is TSWWSYY and CDR2 is QGS. After removal of 7 bases from V and 1 base from J, the junction contained 12 bases not matched to a gene. There are 16 residues in the CDR3. This CDR3 is CALVGDRVFSTDKLIF. Written as DNA, the CDR3 is TGTGCTCTTGTCGGGGATAGGGTCTTTTCCACCGATAAACTCATCTTT.

This clone was picked up a small number of times. This chain joins TRDV1 and TRDJ1, with D perhaps matching TRDD3 (5 bases). This CDR3 is built from 19 residues. Germline CDR1 and CDR2: TSWWSYY and QGS. Trimming cost V 7 bases and J 3 bases, with 30 bases left between them. The chain's CDR3 is CALATDYVGRDVGSDKLIF. In DNA, the CDR3 is TGTGCTCTTGCGACCGACTACGTGGGGCGGGACGTGGGTTCCGATAAACTCATCTTT.

The gene calls are TRDV1 and TRDJ1, with D uncertain. This CDR3 has 19 amino acids. Germline V gene sequence: CDR1 TSWWSYY, CDR2 QGS. V lost 4 bases and J 3 bases, leaving 27 bases between the germline ends. CDR3 in amino acids: CALGVIRQKGPKFADKLIF. The CDR3 DNA is TGTGCTCTTGGGGTCATCCGACAGAAAGGGCCAAAATTCGCCGATAAACTCATCTTT.

The chain couples TRDV1 to TRDJ1; D might be TRDD3 (5 bases). Trimming took off 4 bases at V and 2 bases at J, with 17 bases between the two ends. Looked up from germline, CDR1 is TSWWSYY and CDR2 is QGS. The length of the CDR3 is 16 residues. The CDR3 protein is CALGGSPPGETDKLIF. The CDR3 DNA sequence: TGTGCTCTTGGGGGATCCCCACCAGGGGAAACCGATAAACTCATCTTT.

Turning to this clone: This CDR3 is also generated by other DNA sequences in the sample. The rearrangement joins TRDV1 to TRDJ1; tentative D call: TRDD3 (5 bases). Germline CDR1 TSWWSYY, CDR2 QGS. There are 20 residues in the CDR3. The V and J ends lost 5 bases and 10 bases respectively, with 38 bases between them. The CDR3 spells CALGSSLRCTGPNPLVGLIF. The DNA of the CDR3 is TGTGCTCTTGGGAGCTCCCTCCGTTGTACTGGACCGAACCCTTTGGTGGGACTCATCTTT.

This clone has a handful of counts. The V and J genes are TRDV1 and TRDJ1; tentative D call: TRDD3 (6 bases). Germline-derived CDR1 and CDR2 are TSWWSYY and QGS. V lost 3 bases to trimming and J lost 6 bases, with 29 bases between them. This CDR3 is 19 amino acids long. CDR3 nucleotide sequence: TGTGCTCTTGGGGACCCCCTCGGCGCTCCAGGGGGACGGGGATATAAACTCATCTTT. Encoded protein: CALGDPLGAPGGRGYKLIF.

This clone was picked up a small number of times. J is TRDJ1 and V is TRDV1; TRDD3 matches at 9 bases. This CDR3 is built from 20 residues. V was clipped by 0 bases and J by 1 base; unmatched bases: 15. Looked up from germline, CDR1 is TSWWSYY and CDR2 is QGS. The CDR3 nucleotides are TGTGCTCTTGGGGAACTAGGCTCAGAGTGGGGGATAGAGGCCACCGATAAACTCATCTTT. Its protein product is CALGELGSEWGIEATDKLIF.

The V and J genes are TRDV1 and TRDJ1, with 7 bases fitting TRDD3. Trimming at V came to 5 bases and at J to 1 base, leaving 16 bases not matched to a gene. CDR3 size: 18 residues. Germline V gives CDR1 TSWWSYY, CDR2 QGS. The CDR3 here is CALGTRRWGGGPTDKLIF. CDR3 DNA sequence: TGTGCTCTTGGGACCCGGCGTTGGGGTGGGGGACCCACCGATAAACTCATCTTT.

This clone was counted only a few times. The identical CDR3 is also encoded by other nucleotide sequences in the sample. The chain is built from TRDV1 and TRDJ1; 8 nucleotides line up with TRDD3. The CDR3 length is 19 residues. Germline CDR1 is TSWWSYY and CDR2 is QGS. The trim removed 0 bases at V and 3 bases at J, leaving 15 bases unmatched. Written as DNA, the CDR3 is TGTGCTCTTGGGGAACTATTCCTAGCCCCTTACTGGGGGCCCGATAAACTCATCTTT. As protein: CALGELFLAPYWGPDKLIF.

This clone was counted only a few times. The V and J genes are TRDV1 and TRDJ1; D gene uncertain. The CDR3 totals 15 residues. Germline V CDR1 and CDR2: TSWWSYY, QGS. Trimming left V 4 bases short and J 3 bases short, with 15 bases between. The CDR3 coding sequence is TGTGCTCTTGGGGCGGCCTCCCGAGAAGCCGATAAACTCATCTTT. Protein sequence: CALGAASREADKLIF.

This clone was counted a few times. J is TRDJ1 and V is TRDV1; 8 positions match TRDD2. V dropped 0 bases and J dropped 8; count of bases not matched to a gene: 14. Per germline, CDR1 TSWWSYY and CDR2 QGS. The length of the CDR3 is 17 residues. The CDR3 protein is CALGELGGRLPTVKLIF. CDR3 bases: TGTGCTCTTGGGGAACTAGGAGGTAGACTTCCTACGGTGAAACTCATCTTT.

This chain connects TRDV1 to TRDJ1; the D gene is possibly TRDD3 (5 bases). The germline V gene encodes CDR1 TSWWSYY and CDR2 QGS. The V end lost 0 bases, the J end lost 4 bases, and 12 bases lay between the germline ends. The CDR3 contains 15 residues. CDR3 sequence: CALGELLLLGDKLIF. The DNA of the CDR3 is TGTGCTCTTGGGGAACTTCTCCTCCTGGGCGATAAACTCATCTTT.

This clone came up a few times. The chain employs TRDV1 and TRDJ1; TRDD3 is a possible D gene (8 bases). The CDR3 totals 24 residues. V was trimmed by 1 base and J by 0 bases, leaving 36 bases between them. Germline-derived CDR1 and CDR2 are TSWWSYY and QGS. CDR3 sequence: CALGEPPRSDHFLTDWGYTDKLIF. DNA for the CDR3: TGTGCTCTTGGGGAACCCCCCAGGAGTGACCACTTCCTAACGGACTGGGGGTACACCGATAAACTCATCTTT.

The V and J genes are TRDV1 and TRDJ1; D may be TRDD2 (5 bases). The germline V and J ends were trimmed by 5 bases and 0 bases, with 16 bases remaining between them. Per the germline V gene, CDR1 is TSWWSYY and CDR2 is QGS. The CDR3 runs to 16 residues. The CDR3 loop reads CALGKTPYGYTDKLIF. The CDR3 nucleotides are TGTGCTCTTGGGAAGACACCCTACGGGTACACCGATAAACTCATCTTT.